Sequencing of this T cell receptor (beta chain) was carried out in a study of T-cell reconstitution after alpha-beta-depleted transplantation in children. Study results and caveats: Surviving recipient cells, namely T cells and thymic progenitors, were the source of high day-60 TCRbeta diversity in some patients. A year post-transplant, T-cell counts and diversity derived mostly from newly produced T cells. Alpha-beta T cells present about two months after transplant were reported to originate from several hundred expanded graft clones.

The germline CDR1 and CDR2 sequences are DFQATT and SNEGSKA (reference sequence). CDR3 length: 15 amino acids. V was pared by 0 bases and J by 7 bases, with 7 bases of the junction left unmatched. The sample holds a few counts of this clonotype. The target antigen is unknown. This sample's TCRbeta library carried unique molecular identifier barcodes. TCRdb re-called the PCR reads with MiXCR, one entry per CDR3 protein. Of about 580,000 distinct CDR3 sequences in the sample, more than 20% were seen once. The clonotype originates from a boy younger than two who had a stem cell transplant for acute myeloid leukemia, so the T cells may come from the graft donor. The chain combines TRBV20-1 with TRBJ2-1; TRBD1 agrees at 9 bases. The source material was PBMCs, mostly from graft donor cells, sampled 360 days after TCRalphabeta/CD19-depleted stem cell transplant. The CDR3 bases are TGCAGTGCTAGAGATTATAGGACAGGGGCGAATGAGCAGTTCTTC. Translating gives CSARDYRTGANEQFF.